The source of this TCR beta chain is a study of graft-versus-host responses after intestinal transplantation. Clones were read by immunoSEQ multiplex PCR, and TCRdb kept only the in-frame ones, dropping some. The table shows under 100,000 clones, with 85% to 95% occurring only once. Study outcomes and limitations: Recipient-marrow GvH clones were detected, some having first appeared in ileum or blood.

The V end was cut by 5 bases, the J end by 12 bases, with 14 bases between. This CDR3 region has 12 residues. Germline assignment: CDR1 LNHDA and CDR2 SQIVND (reference sequence). As to this clone: Its cognate antigen is unknown.

This receptor was obtained from a human donor who was the organ donor for an intestinal transplant. The chain uses TRBV19 and TRBJ1-5; D remains unclear. The sequencing used unstimulated CD4+ T cells sorted from spleen or lymph node cells, collected before transplant. CDR3 sequence: CASSFGGGDQHF. The CDR3 DNA is TGTGCCAGTAGTTTTGGCGGAGGAGACCAGCATTTT.